This T cell receptor beta chain was documented in a study of blood T cell repertoires in COVID-19. Study-level information: PBMCs, B-cell-depleted T cells, or T cells were the source of the cDNA or gDNA that made up the material.

As handled by the study authors: Amplified reference gene primers provided the basis for estimating nucleated cell counts. Using immunoSEQ multiplex PCR, the repertoire was profiled, and TCRdb retains in-frame clones only, with some absent. For V, J and clone size, that table is used; D and trimming come from the DNA. The sample records about 270,000 clones, about 82% being singletons. The CDR3 loop spans 15 amino acids. The germline V and J ends were trimmed by 2 bases and 4 bases, with 14 bases remaining between them. CDR1 and CDR2 from the germline V gene are SNHLY and FYNNEI. The chain is built from TRBV2 and TRBJ1-2, with D possibly TRBD1 on 5 matching bases. The receptor comes from a woman between 50 and 59 years old with acute COVID-19. The sequenced material came from PBMCs or T cells enriched from blood (not recorded which). CDR3 nucleotides: TGTGCCAGCAGTGAAAGCGGGCAGGGAGCCTATGGCTACACCTTC. It encodes CASSESGQGAYGYTF.